Shown below are 4 T cell receptor beta chains from a single sample sequenced in a study of regulatory T cells in long-lasting Graves disease (dated by TCRdb to the early 2020s). The library was produced with multiplex PCR. Sequencer: Illumina HiSeq 4000. iRepertoire HTBI primers and Arm-PCR amplification of CDR3 regions were used to construct TCR beta libraries. TCRdb redid the processing of the public reads, applying fastp at Q25 and MiXCR, and retained in-frame beta chains. Merged by CDR3 protein, the rows form single entries marked with the most common genes and DNA. The sample table contains 400,000 or so distinct CDR3 sequences; only one count was recorded for less than 25% of them. The biggest ten clones account for less than 25% of the sample. The time point tag for this specimen amounts to: persistent/refractory GD, antithyroid drugs over 5 years with positive TRAb. For both TCR sequencing and RNA sequencing, RNA was extracted from PBMCs using TRIzol.

The specimen comprised peripheral blood mononuclear cells (PBMCs), sampled when the disease was refractory, from a patient treated with antithyroid drugs. The origin of the receptors is a female donor with Graves disease.

This rearrangement joins TRBV7-8 to TRBJ2-3; 8 nucleotides line up with TRBD2. This CDR3 comprises 17 residues. Germline V gene lookup returns CDR1 SGHVS and CDR2 FQNEAQ. J lost 0 bases, V lost 1 base, and 6 bases had no gene match. The CDR3 loop reads CASSLGAGGPSTDTQYF. For the CDR3, the DNA is TGTGCCAGCAGCTTAGGGGCGGGAGGTCCTAGCACAGATACGCAGTATTTT.

As regards this clonotype: It may be a read error: a sequence one base away is much more abundant. The chain uses TRBV12-3 or TRBV12-4 and TRBJ1-3, with D perhaps matching TRBD1 (5 bases). CDR3 length equals 14 residues. CDR3 sequence (DNA): TGTGCCAGCAATGTTGGGGGACTCGGAAACACCATATGTTTT. Translating it yields CASNVGGLGNTICF.

This chain uses TRBV15 with TRBJ2-6; D call uncertain. The germline V and J ends were trimmed by 4 bases and 1 base, with 5 bases remaining between them. The CDR3 is 14 amino acids. Germline CDR1 LNHNV, CDR2 YYDKDF (reference sequence). CDR3 protein: CATSKGSGANVLTF. CDR3 nucleotides: TGTGCCACCAGCAAGGGATCTGGGGCCAACGTCCTGACTTTC. The entire variable domain, with the rest obtained from reference TRBV15 and TRBJ2-6, is as follows: DAMVIQNPRYQVTQFGKPVTLSCSQTLNHNVMYWYQQKSSQAPKLLFHYYDKDFNNEADTPDNFQSRRPNTSFCFLDIRSPGLGDTAMYLCATSKGSGANVLTFGAGSRLTVL.

The chain combines TRBV12-3 or TRBV12-4 with TRBJ2-7; 9 bases map to TRBD1. The length of the CDR3 is 16 residues. Trimming cost V 4 bases and J 5 bases; bases outside gene matches: 12. The CDR3 DNA reads as TGTGCCAGCAGTTGGGGACCGGGACAGGGTATCAACGAGCAGTACTTC. Translating it yields CASSWGPGQGINEQYF.